The sequence of this T cell receptor beta chain was determined in a study of blood T cells in healthy people across ages. Study results and limitations: Age showed a roughly linear inverse relationship with TCR beta diversity per million T cells. PBMC samples, being unsorted, prevented any conclusive comparison of naive and antigen-experienced cells.

The germline CDR1 and CDR2 sequences are DFQATT and SNEGSKA (reference sequence). This CDR3 is 16 amino acids long. Per sample, no less than 6 micrograms of total RNA were extracted. Primed by a sample-barcoded 5' primer and a J-beta primer mix, a second PCR proceeded for 7 to 11 cycles. Unique molecular identifiers of 12 random nucleotides labeled each cDNA. TCRdb recomputed calls from the 5' RACE reads with MiXCR, one row per CDR3 protein. The sample consists of approximately 2,000,000 distinct CDR3 sequences, roughly two fifths of them appearing once. This clonotype was seen once. No antigen is known for it. Germline and junction disagree at one end, which may indicate a read error.

The TCR sequence derives from a human donor in good health. Sequenced input: blood. This chain links TRBV20-1 with TRBJ2-1; tentatively, D is TRBD2 (6 bases). This chain's CDR3 is CSTSRVAGTTYNEQFF. The CDR3 DNA is TGCAGTACTAGCCGCGTGGCGGGAACCACCTACAATGAGCAGTTCTTC.